This TCR beta chain was captured by sequencing in a study of CD8 T cells in acute hepatitis C reinfection. Using immunoSEQ multiplex PCR, the repertoire was profiled, and TCRdb retains in-frame clones only, with some absent. This table holds 30,000 to 45,000 clones, approximately 85% found once. The time point: naive CD8 control sorted from an acute-time-point sample. Every 3 months, donors from a Montreal cohort of people who inject drugs were followed. Acute primary HCV infection: positive HCV RNA or antibody test after negative test within 24 weeks. As to this clone: The antigen is undetermined.

V shed 6 bases, J shed 3 bases, and the junction held 7 bases outside the gene matches. Germline V gene lookup returns CDR1 SNHLY and CDR2 FYNNEI. The CDR3 is made up of 15 amino acids. General study points: Overrepresentation in the naive pool did not explain the preferential TRBV04 and TRBV06 usage seen in all groups. Acute resolver, follow-up resolver and acute chronic samples had similar high diversity.

J is TRBJ2-1 and V is TRBV2; 8 bases line up with TRBD2. The source material was naive CD8+ T cells from PBMCs. The TCR originated in a woman between 18 and 30 years old who spontaneously cleared hepatitis C infection. The CDR3 here is CASRPSGSYYNEQFF. The CDR3 DNA reads as TGTGCCAGCAGACCCAGCGGGAGCTACTACAATGAGCAGTTCTTC.